The present T cell receptor (beta chain) was sequenced within a study of blood T cell repertoires in COVID-19. Study-wide context: Acute-phase and convalescent COVID-19 samples originated in the United States, Italy and Spain. T cells, B-cell-depleted T cells, or PBMCs provided the cDNA or gDNA that served as material.

The CDR3 runs 13 residues. CDR1 is SGHVS and CDR2 is FNYEAQ in the germline V gene. The V and J ends lost 5 bases and 3 bases respectively, with 11 bases between them. Per the authors' pipeline: Reference gene primer amplification gave nucleated cell count estimates. The data were produced by immunoSEQ multiplex PCR, yet TCRdb's version contains in-frame clones alone and is incomplete. For V, J and clone size, that table is used; D and trimming come from the DNA. The sample lists approximately 290,000 clones; 80% to 85% were seen once. A Seattle source enrolled patients during active infection and followed them longitudinally.

The rearrangement links TRBV7-6 to TRBJ2-7; TRBD1 might be the D (6 bases). Sequencing was done on a sample of peripheral blood. This sequence was found in a person aged 70 to 85 with COVID-19, enrolled during active disease. CDR3 region: CASSPDRYYEQYF. In DNA, the CDR3 is TGTGCCAGCAGCCCGGACAGATACTACGAGCAGTACTTC.